Below, 23 T cell receptor beta chains from the same sample are listed, as sequenced in a study of beta chain features in type 1 diabetes. No cognate antigen is known for these TCRs. Study-wide results and limits: Moderate but significant shortening of TCRB CDR3s was recorded in all four CD4+ subsets from Type 1 diabetes patients.

Investigators reverse transcribed all isolated RNA, so they sequenced expressed TCRB transcripts. Libraries were prepared by immunoSEQ multiplex PCR; TCRdb keeps only in-frame clonotypes and omits some of them. The table has 350,000 to 400,000 clones, roughly 12% seen once. The source material was naive CD4+ T cells from blood. The receptors were sampled from a woman between 18 and 29 years old with type 1 diabetes.

The chain combines TRBV19 with TRBJ1-2; D is unclear. From germline, CDR1 is LNHDA and CDR2 SQIVND (reference sequence). The germline V and J ends were trimmed by 4 bases and 0 bases, with 12 bases remaining between them. The CDR3 is 15 residues long. For the CDR3, the DNA is TGTGCCAGTAGTAACCTCGACACCGCTAACTATGGCTACACCTTC. Translating it yields CASSNLDTANYGYTF.

The V gene is TRBV6-6, the J gene TRBJ1-6; 9 bases match TRBD1. V lost 6 bases to trimming and J lost 8 bases; unmatched junction nucleotides: 2. Germline V CDR1 and CDR2: MNHNY, SVGAGI (reference sequence). CDR3 length equals 13 residues. CDR3 amino acids: CASRRDRDSPLHF. CDR3 nucleotide sequence: TGTGCCAGCAGACGGGACAGGGATTCACCCCTCCACTTT.

This clone has just a few counts. The chain uses TRBV7-8 and TRBJ2-7; TRBD2 matches at 8 bases. Looked up from germline, CDR1 is SGHVS and CDR2 is FQNEAQ. The ends lost 2 bases at V and 1 base at J; junction bases unmatched: 16. The CDR3 runs 19 residues. In DNA form, the CDR3 reads TGTGCCAGCAGCTTAATCCGACTAGCGCTCCCAGGAGGATCCTACGAGCAGTACTTC. This encodes CASSLIRLALPGGSYEQYF. Filled out from reference TRBV7-8 and TRBJ2-7, the complete variable domain reads GAGVSQSPRYKVAKRGQDVALRCDPISGHVSLFWYQQALGQGPEFLTYFQNEAQLDKSGLPSDRFFAERPEGSVSTLKIQRTQQEDSAVYLCASSLIRLALPGGSYEQYFGPGTRLTVT.

V gene TRBV28 combines with J gene TRBJ2-2; D is ambiguous. This CDR3 has 11 residues. The ends were cut back, 9 bases at V and 6 bases at J, with 8 bases in the middle. Looked up from germline, CDR1 is MDHEN and CDR2 is SYDVKM. CDR3 bases: TGTGCCAGTTCCCGTGCCGGGGAGCTGTTTTTT. Translation: CASSRAGELFF.

Only a few counts were recorded for this clone. J is TRBJ2-5 and V is TRBV7-2, with D possibly matching TRBD2 (5 bases). CDR1 is SGHTA, CDR2 FQGNSA, per germline. The CDR3 covers 13 residues. V dropped 4 bases and J dropped 2 bases, with 8 bases sitting between them. The CDR3 loop reads CASSSSGQETQYF. In DNA form, the CDR3 reads TGTGCCAGCAGCTCCAGCGGACAAGAGACCCAGTACTTC.

The V gene is TRBV2, the J gene TRBJ1-2; 10 bases map to TRBD1. V was clipped by 6 bases and J by 2 bases; unmatched bases: 3. The V gene's germline CDR1 is SNHLY and CDR2 FYNNEI. This CDR3 has 14 residues. CDR3 sequence (DNA): TGTGCCAGCAGGACAGGGGGCAAAAACTATGGCTACACCTTC. Translating gives CASRTGGKNYGYTF.

CDR3 DNA: TGTGCCAGCATCGGGTCAGACTTTAGAGGCTACACCTTC. Its translation: CASIGSDFRGYTF. The V call is TRBV25-1, the J call TRBJ1-2, with D unclear. The germline V gene has CDR1 MGHDK and CDR2 SYGVNS. This CDR3 comprises 13 residues. Trimming took 7 bases from V and 8 from J, leaving 17 bases between them.

The chain has TRBV5-1 and TRBJ2-5; 12 bases align to TRBD2. Germline CDR1 and CDR2: SGHRS and YFSETQ. CDR3 length equals 15 residues. V lost 3 bases to trimming and J lost 5 bases; unmatched junction nucleotides: 5. CDR3 region: CASSSGLAGTETQYF. CDR3 bases: TGCGCCAGCAGCTCCGGACTAGCGGGAACGGAGACCCAGTACTTC.

This clone showed up just a few times. This chain joins TRBV9 and TRBJ1-1, with D uncertain. There are 13 residues in the CDR3. CDR1 and CDR2 from the germline V gene are SGDLS and YYNGEE. V was shortened by 0 bases and J by 8 bases, with 11 bases between the two germline ends. The CDR3 DNA sequence: TGTGCCAGCAGCGTAGTGGACTACGCAGAAGCTTTCTTT. Amino acids: CASSVVDYAEAFF. The variable domain in full, completed from reference TRBV9 and TRBJ1-1, reads DSGVTQTPKHLITATGQRVTLRCSPRSGDLSVYWYQQSLDQGLQFLIQYYNGEERAKGNILERFSAQQFPDLHSELNLSSLELGDSALYFCASSVVDYAEAFFGQGTRLTVV.

This clone was detected a few times. The chain couples TRBV25-1 to TRBJ2-7; D is unresolved. The length of the CDR3 is 14 residues. V gave up 1 base and J gave up 1 base, with 8 bases separating them. Germline V CDR1 and CDR2: MGHDK, SYGVNS. CDR3 protein: CASSEFRRSYEQYF. CDR3 bases: TGTGCCAGCAGTGAATTTAGAAGATCCTACGAGCAGTACTTC.

This clone was counted a few times. CDR3 bases: TGTGCCAGCAGCTTAGGACTGAACACCGGGGAGCTGTTTTTT. This sequence encodes CASSLGLNTGELFF. J is TRBJ2-2 and V is TRBV11-1; D unresolved. Deletions cut 1 base from V and 1 base from J, with 4 bases between. In germline, CDR1 is SGHAT, CDR2 FQDESV (reference sequence). This CDR3 has 14 amino acids.

This clone was detected a few times. V usage is TRBV7-8 and J usage is TRBJ2-5; a weak D match, TRBD2 (5 bases). V gave up 3 bases and J gave up 0 bases, with 11 bases separating them. The CDR3 is 15 amino acids. Per the germline V gene, CDR1 is SGHVS and CDR2 is FQNEAQ. The CDR3 sequence is CASSLKLADQETQYF. The CDR3 DNA sequence: TGTGCCAGCAGCTTGAAGCTAGCAGACCAAGAGACCCAGTACTTC.

This chain links TRBV6-1 with TRBJ2-7; TRBD1 aligns across 8 bases. CDR1 MNHNS and CDR2 SASEGT come from the germline V gene. V was clipped by 6 bases and J by 6 bases; unmatched bases: 4. The CDR3 extends over 12 amino acids. The CDR3 sequence is CASSFDRGEQYF. CDR3 DNA: TGTGCCAGCAGCTTCGACAGGGGCGAGCAGTACTTC.

This clone showed up just a few times. The chain uses TRBV5-6 and TRBJ2-1; D perhaps matches TRBD2 (5 bases). The CDR3 has 16 residues. Deletions cut 4 bases from V and 0 bases from J, with 14 bases between. The germline V gene has CDR1 SGHDT and CDR2 YYEEEE. The CDR3 loop reads CASSPTPGSSYNEQFF. In DNA form, the CDR3 reads TGTGCCAGCAGCCCTACCCCGGGATCCTCCTACAATGAGCAGTTCTTC.

This clone came up a few times. This CDR3 is CASLPTGERLAKNIQYF. CDR3 coding DNA: TGTGCCAGCCTCCCCACCGGGGAGCGACTAGCCAAAAACATTCAGTACTTC. The chain joins TRBV28 to TRBJ2-4; a possible D gene is TRBD2 (5 bases). Germline values: CDR1 MDHEN, CDR2 SYDVKM. With 8 bases removed from V and 0 bases from J, the gap between germline ends came to 20 bases. The CDR3 is made up of 17 amino acids.

The rearrangement uses TRBV6-5 and TRBJ2-1; D is unresolved. Germline assignment: CDR1 MNHEY and CDR2 SVGAGI. V was clipped by 2 bases and J by 8 bases, with 10 bases between them. This CDR3 has 13 residues. The CDR3 loop reads CASSYPDTDEQFF. DNA of the CDR3: TGTGCCAGCAGTTACCCCGATACGGATGAGCAGTTCTTC.

This rearrangement joins TRBV4-3 to TRBJ1-4; D gene unclear. V lost 1 base and J lost 4, with 7 bases in between. CDR3 length equals 14 residues. In germline, CDR1 is LGHNA, CDR2 YSLEER. The chain's CDR3 is CASSQGRVNEKLFF. The CDR3 DNA reads TGCGCCAGCAGCCAAGGACGGGTTAATGAAAAACTGTTTTTT.

The V gene is TRBV7-2, the J gene TRBJ1-5; D unclear. With 6 bases removed from V and 0 bases from J, the gap between germline ends came to 18 bases. This CDR3 spans 17 amino acids. Germline V gene data show CDR1 as SGHTA and CDR2 as FQGNSA. The CDR3 reads CASRLPPVLRSNQPQHF. CDR3 in DNA: TGTGCCAGCAGACTACCCCCTGTGCTTCGTAGCAATCAGCCCCAGCATTTT.

This clone was counted between two and nine times. V and J are TRBV5-1 and TRBJ1-2; a weak D match, TRBD1 (6 bases). The V gene's germline CDR1 is SGHRS and CDR2 YFSETQ. V dropped 2 bases and J dropped 4 bases, with 12 bases sitting between them. The CDR3 is 14 residues long. The CDR3 coding sequence is TGCGCCAGCAGCTTTCCAGGGGAGCCCTATGGCTACACCTTC. Translated: CASSFPGEPYGYTF.

This clone was seen more than once but under ten times. This chain uses TRBV5-6 with TRBJ2-1; no clear D. The CDR3 extends over 12 amino acids. From germline, CDR1 is SGHDT and CDR2 YYEEEE. The V end lost 4 bases, the J end lost 9 bases, and 11 bases lay between the germline ends. Written as DNA, the CDR3 is TGTGCCAGCAGCCCAAGTCGCGGTGAGCAGTTCTTC. Its protein product is CASSPSRGEQFF.

The rearrangement joins TRBV7-9 to TRBJ2-7; D not resolved. This CDR3 is built from 13 residues. V was trimmed by 5 bases and J by 7 bases, leaving 15 bases between them. Germline CDR1 is SEHNR and CDR2 is FQNEAQ (reference sequence). The CDR3 DNA reads TGTGCCAGCAGCCCCGGCGGCGCTGGGGAGCAGTACTTC. It is translated as CASSPGGAGEQYF.

The gene calls are TRBV5-4 and TRBJ1-2, with no clear D. This CDR3 comprises 13 residues. CDR1 and CDR2 from the germline V gene are SGHNT and YYREEE (reference sequence). The V and J ends lost 4 bases and 8 bases respectively, with 15 bases between them. CDR3 in DNA: TGTGCCAGCAGCGCTGAACTTAAATGGGGCTACACCTTC. Protein sequence: CASSAELKWGYTF.

The chain joins TRBV11-3 to TRBJ2-5, with D perhaps TRBD2 (6 bases). V lost 1 base and J 5 bases, leaving 11 bases between the germline ends. Germline CDR1 reads SGHNT; CDR2 reads YENEEA. The CDR3 loop spans 14 amino acids. This CDR3 is CASSLGEGRETQYF. In nucleotides, the CDR3 is TGTGCCAGCAGCTTAGGTGAGGGGAGGGAGACCCAGTACTTC.